Listed below are T cell receptor beta chains from one sample, sequenced in a study of T cells after yellow fever vaccination. Using its own MiXCR run on the 5' RACE reads, TCRdb lists one record per CDR3 protein. The profile shows just under 600,000 distinct CDR3 sequences, approximately 15% of them singletons. This specimen consisted of PBMCs, obtained on the day of the yellow fever booster vaccination. The source is a man aged 25-40 years who received the YFV17D yellow fever vaccine. The CDR3 runs from the conserved cysteine through the conserved F or W. A D gene is named only where the DNA matches it firmly. Expanded clones are given a class, and other clones once, few, many or no size at all.

d_call | j_call | clone_size | v_call | cdr3_nt | cdr3_aa
NA | TRBJ1-6 | many | TRBV7-9 | TGTGCCAGCACCGACCCAAGCGGTAGATCACCCCTCCACTTT | CASTDPSGRSPLHF
TRBD1 | TRBJ1-5 | NA | TRBV5-5 | TGTGCCAGCAGCTTGGAAAGGACAGGGAATAGCAATCAGCCCCAGCATTTT | CASSLERTGNSNQPQHF
NA | TRBJ2-5 | NA | TRBV19 | TGTGCCAGTAGAAGGGACCCGACGGGAGAGACCCAGTACTTC | CASRRDPTGETQYF
NA | TRBJ1-3 | few | TRBV6-6 | TGTGCCAGCTATACAGCTGGAAACACCATATATTTT | CASYTAGNTIYF
NA | TRBJ2-1 | NA | TRBV20-1 | TGCAGTGCTAGAGGGGGTAGCCGGCAGTTCTTC | CSARGGSRQFF
TRBD1 | TRBJ1-5 | many | TRBV10-3 | TGTGCCATCAGTGATCGACAGGGGGCTGGTCAGCCCCAGCATTTT | CAISDRQGAGQPQHF
NA | TRBJ1-3 | NA | TRBV19 | TGTGCCAGTAGGTCACAGGGCTCTGGAAACACCATATATTTT | CASRSQGSGNTIYF
NA | TRBJ1-4 | few | TRBV10-3 | TGTGCCATCAAGGACGGACCTAATGAAAAACTGTTTTTT | CAIKDGPNEKLFF
NA | TRBJ2-1 | NA | TRBV20-1 | TGCAGTGCGTCAGCTACGTCGCGGGGGCAGTTCTTC | CSASATSRGQFF
NA | TRBJ2-5 | few | TRBV4-3 | TGCGCCAGCAGCCAAGATAGACTAGTCCAAGAGACCCAGTACTTC | CASSQDRLVQETQYF
TRBD2 | TRBJ2-1 | NA | TRBV12-3/TRBV12-4 | TGTGCCAGCAGTTTCGCCAGCGGGAGCAATGAGCAGTTCTTC | CASSFASGSNEQFF
TRBD2 | TRBJ2-2 | NA | TRBV5-6 | TGTGCCAGCAGCTTTGGACTAGCGGGAGTTGACGGGGAGCTGTTTTTT | CASSFGLAGVDGELFF
NA | TRBJ2-7 | many | TRBV5-1 | TGCGCCAGCAGCTTGGCAAGCTCTCAAGAGCAGTACTTC | CASSLASSQEQYF
TRBD1 | TRBJ2-7 | NA | TRBV11-1 | TGTGCCAGCAGCTACGACCGGGACAGGTCATACGAGCAGTACTTC | CASSYDRDRSYEQYF
NA | TRBJ1-4 | few | TRBV7-2 | TGTGCCAGCAGCTTAGAAGGTGGTCGGAATGAAAAACTGTTTTTT | CASSLEGGRNEKLFF
TRBD2 | TRBJ2-5 | NA | TRBV7-2 | TGTGCCAGTGCTCCTGCTAGCGGGATTCAAGAGACCCAGTACTTC | CASAPASGIQETQYF
NA | TRBJ2-5 | NA | TRBV7-6 | TGTGCCAGCAGCTTAGTGGGCAGGGGCGGTCAGACCCAGTACTTC | CASSLVGRGGQTQYF
NA | TRBJ2-7 | few | TRBV19 | TGTGCCAGTAGGGTCACGGATGTTTCCTACGAGCAGTACTTC | CASRVTDVSYEQYF
NA | TRBJ2-1 | many | TRBV13 | TGTGCCAGCAGCTTGCGATATGAGCAGTTCTTC | CASSLRYEQFF
TRBD1 | TRBJ2-1 | few | TRBV6-5 | TGTGCCAGCAGTTACTGGACAGGGAGAGGGAATGAGCAGTTCTTC | CASSYWTGRGNEQFF
TRBD2 | TRBJ2-3 | few | TRBV5-4 | TGTGCCAGCAGCTTGGCCAGGCGGGAGGATACGCAGTATTTT | CASSLARREDTQYF
TRBD2 | TRBJ2-3 | few | TRBV7-9 | TGTGCCAGCAGCTACCGGGAGGGAAGCACAGATACGCAGTATTTT | CASSYREGSTDTQYF
NA | TRBJ2-1 | few | TRBV20-1 | TGCAGTGCGCGGAGCAGCGGAGGGGATAGTGAGCAGTTCTTC | CSARSSGGDSEQFF
TRBD1 | TRBJ2-7 | NA | TRBV29-1 | TGCAGCGTTTCACTTCGGGACAGGGTCTACGAGCAGTACTTC | CSVSLRDRVYEQYF
NA | TRBJ2-7 | few | TRBV5-4 | TGTGCCAGCAGCTTGGCGGGGCCTCGCTACGAGCAGTACTTC | CASSLAGPRYEQYF
TRBD1 | TRBJ2-1 | few | TRBV11-1 | TGTGCCAGCAGCATAGGACAGGGAATGGGTGAGCAGTTCTTC | CASSIGQGMGEQFF
NA | TRBJ2-7 | NA | TRBV27 | TGTGCCAGCAGTTTTGTGGGAGACCACAAGATCGAGCAGTACTTC | CASSFVGDHKIEQYF
TRBD1 | TRBJ1-5 | NA | TRBV5-1 | TGCGCCAGCAGCTGGACAGGAATAGGAAGCAATCAGCCCCAGCATTTT | CASSWTGIGSNQPQHF
NA | TRBJ1-6 | NA | TRBV29-1 | TGCAGCGTAGCCGCCGGTAGGGAATCACCCCTCCACTTT | CSVAAGRESPLHF